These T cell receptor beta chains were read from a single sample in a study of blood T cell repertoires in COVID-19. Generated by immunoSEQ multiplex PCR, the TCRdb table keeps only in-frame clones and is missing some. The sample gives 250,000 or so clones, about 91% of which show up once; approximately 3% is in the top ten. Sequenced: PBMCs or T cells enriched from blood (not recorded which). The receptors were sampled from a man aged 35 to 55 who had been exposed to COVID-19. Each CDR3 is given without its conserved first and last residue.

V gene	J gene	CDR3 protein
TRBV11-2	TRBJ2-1	ASSLVRGRAYNEQF
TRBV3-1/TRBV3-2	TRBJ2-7	ASSQGLRQY
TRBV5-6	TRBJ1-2	ASSVDRVYVNYGYT
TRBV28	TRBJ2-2	ASSLQGDTGELF
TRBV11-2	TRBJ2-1	ASRYRGTYNEQF
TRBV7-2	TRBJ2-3	ASSPFGAGGTDTQY
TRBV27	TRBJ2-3	ASSSALAADTQY
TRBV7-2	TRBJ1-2	ASSLGRTENYGYT
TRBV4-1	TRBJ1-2	ASSQDRPGKGGYT
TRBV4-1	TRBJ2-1	ASSSGRGSNEQF
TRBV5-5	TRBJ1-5	ASSGGTDNQPQH
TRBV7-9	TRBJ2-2	ASSPSGNTGELF
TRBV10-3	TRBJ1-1	ATTPGTDYTEAF
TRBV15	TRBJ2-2	ATSERQGNTGELF
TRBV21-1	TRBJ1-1	ASSKASPGVMNTEAF
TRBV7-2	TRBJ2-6	ASSTHGGANVLT
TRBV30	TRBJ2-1	AWSLAGGNEQF
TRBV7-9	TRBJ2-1	ASRGSPGDEQF
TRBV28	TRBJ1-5	ASSSTGNRQPQH
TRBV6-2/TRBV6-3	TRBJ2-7	ASSYSGGSSYEQY
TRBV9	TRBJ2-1	ASSAEGETDDEQF
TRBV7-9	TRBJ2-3	ASSLESVDTQY
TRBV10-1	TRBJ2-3	ASSRTPDTQY
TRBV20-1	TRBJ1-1	SPTSDTEAF
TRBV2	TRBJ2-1	ASSTGVGEQF
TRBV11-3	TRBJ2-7	ASSSGQGDYEQY
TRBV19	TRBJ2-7	ASSSGTENYEQY
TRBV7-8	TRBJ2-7	ASSPLNYEQY
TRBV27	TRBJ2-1	ASSLRGIDEQF
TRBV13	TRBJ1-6	ASSLGGSYNSPLH
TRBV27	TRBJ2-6	ASSFEFVRRAGRGSGANVLT
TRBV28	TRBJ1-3	ASSPGGTGNTIY
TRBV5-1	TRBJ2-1	ASSYTIPSYNEQF
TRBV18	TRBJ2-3	ASSPRRATDTQY
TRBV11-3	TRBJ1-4	DYSWAGSNEKLF
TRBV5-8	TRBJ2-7	ASSLDRETYEQY
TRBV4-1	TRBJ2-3	ASSQVSDTQY